The present T cell receptor (beta chain) was sequenced within a study of cytomegalovirus exposure and HLA in healthy donors (dated by TCRdb to 2017 to 2019). Looking at the study overall: According to an earlier analysis of 450 to 650 of the donors, about 180 million T cells yielded over 100 million unique TCR beta sequences and 276 Gb of sequence data. Genome-wide SNP genotypes for about 65% of the 666 donors were used in a later genetic analysis, which treated that subset as a discovery cohort. Along with the approximately 600-subject first cohort, a separate validation cohort of roughly 110 different subjects was used. Class I and class II HLA loci were covered by the typing at four-digit resolution. The study used immunosequencing to profile the T cell repertoires of approximately 650 subjects and linked those repertoires to cytomegalovirus serostatus. In a later analysis, previously published TCR beta repertoires from roughly 710 donors were re-analyzed and high-resolution HLA genotyping was added so that TCR occurrence patterns could be studied. About 5 DR-DQ haplotypes were handled as single units for association and clustering, since linkage in the cohort was strong. The later analysis used no new phenotypic data to find candidate immune exposures, relying instead on TCR beta sequences and their occurrence across donors. To predict cytomegalovirus infection status, the study brought together high-throughput TCR immunosequencing, statistical association of individual TCRs with disease status, and machine learning. Across approximately 400 genotyped donors of the cohort, an average of 235,054 unique TCR beta nucleotide sequences per donor were sequenced, and roughly 17% of those sequences were non-productive. Alongside the repertoire data, information on donor age, sex, ethnicity and CMV serostatus was compiled. Roughly 300 gigabases of sequencing data and tens of millions of unique TCR sequences were included in an early release covering under 650 HLA-typed donors. The number of donors typed differed by locus, with roughly 620-630 for A, B, C, DRB1 and DQB1, 522 for DQA1, about 610 for DPA1, and 472 for DPB1. Of the roughly 390 genotyped donors, over 70% fell in the genetic ancestry cluster associated with self-reported Caucasian donors. Every discovery cohort repertoire had been produced on one sequencing platform. In an earlier analysis of 500 to 650 of the donors, high-throughput TCR beta sequencing was used to judge whether each TCR beta V gene segment behaved as functional or pseudogenic. The aim of the study was to test whether cataloging public T cell receptors could identify signatures of past pathogen exposure.

Receptor amplification or capture employed the immunoSEQ multiplex PCR assay. A mixture of 60 forward primers for TCR Vbeta segments and 13 reverse primers for TCR Jbeta segments was used in the multiplex PCR. The CDR3 region of rearranged TCR beta genes was amplified from genomic DNA by a multiplex PCR assay. Amplified TCR beta libraries were sequenced as 87-base-pair reads on the Illumina HiSeq System. Processing in the source paper ran as follows. A later analysis tallied roughly 78 million unique TCR beta chains across the 650 to 750 repertoires, and approximately 12 million of those chains were shared by two or more donors. A nearest-neighbor algorithm error-corrected the raw reads and collapsed the reads into unique sequences, merging closely related sequences to remove PCR and sequencing errors. Alignment of CDR3 sequences to IMGT reference sequences was used to assign V, D and J gene segments. Each retained sequence needed at least a six-nucleotide match to both a V gene segment and a J gene segment. A rearrangement counted as productive if the CDR3 had no stop codons and remained in frame with V and J, and every other rearrangement counted as non-productive. Following IMGT convention, CDR3 was defined as the stretch from the second conserved V-encoded cysteine up to the conserved J-encoded phenylalanine. Sequences without an unambiguous match to a single V gene segment were excluded from the earlier analysis of a few hundred of the donors. In an earlier analysis of some 590 of the donors, V segments were called functional above 56.7% productive rearrangements and were called segregating when the between-donor standard deviation exceeded 5%. A statistical classification framework was built for diagnosing cytomegalovirus status from the catalog of TCR beta chain sequences. A later analysis assigned V and J genes by comparing TCR nucleotide sequences with IMGT/GENE-DB human TR gene sequences. The TCRdist pipeline was used in a later analysis to assign CDR3 sequences and most-parsimonious VDJ recombination scenarios. In a later analysis, every TCR beta chain was defined by the combination of its CDR3 amino acid sequence and its V-gene family, and reads without a unique V-gene family were dropped. In a later analysis, 450 to 600 highly shared, low-generation-probability nucleotide sequences were removed to address suspected cross-contamination and a sequencing artifact. In a later analysis, a clonal expansion index for each public chain was calculated from normalized within-repertoire ranks of inferred template counts. In a later analysis, generation probabilities were computed using a VDJ recombination model fitted to out-of-frame rearrangements, and the results were checked against IGoR. In a later analysis, hypergeometric tests were used to score TCR-TCR, TCR-HLA and TCR-CMV co-occurrence, with a repertoire-size bias correction applied to TCR pairs. To estimate false discovery rates, a later analysis permuted the HLA or CMV assignments 20 times. In a later analysis, co-occurring TCRs were grouped with DBSCAN, and TCRdist sequence similarity was added when clustering was performed within HLA-allele-positive subsets. Repertoires with fewer than 30,000 or more than 120,000 public chains, plus five repertoires with anomalous nucleotide sharing, were excluded from co-occurrence clustering. TCRdb re-hosts the immuneACCESS table, in-frame sequences only. Its copies lack some clones; in the studies checked, an unresolved V gene accounts for under half of them, and the cause for the rest is not known. The V and J calls and clone size come from that table; D and trimming were worked out from the DNA. The sample table shows around 200,000 clones, and approximately 85% are seen once. Jointly, the top ten make up about 2.3% of the sample.

Compared with germline, V lacks 5 bases and J lacks 2 bases; bases without a gene match: 2. CDR1 is given as GTSNPN and CDR2 as SVGIG, both from the germline V gene (reference sequence). The CDR3 measures 13 amino acids from cysteine to phenylalanine. CDR3 DNA only is kept here, 39 bases in frame from base 1. The cohort consisted of 650 to 850 healthy bone marrow donors. All cohort members were sampled while nominally healthy, although unrecorded immune exposures were likely present. The donor tested CMV seronegative and was one of the 352 seronegative cohort members. A peripheral blood sample was collected from each donor, and TCR beta sequencing was performed on peripheral blood mononuclear cells. Genomic DNA extraction from the blood cell samples was performed with the Qiagen DNeasy Blood Extraction Kit. Broad study findings and their caveats: A later genetic analysis reported fewer N-insertions in productive TCRs among donors in an Asian-associated ancestry cluster than the roughly 720-donor mean. A further reported finding was that TCR beta sequences accurately predicted the HLA-A and HLA-B alleles for most subjects in the first cohort. Specific HLA alleles were associated with around 18,000 TCR beta sequences at a false discovery rate of 0.05 in a later analysis. Because counts were too low, roughly 17 rarely observed V segments, including chromosome 9 orphons, were left out of the earlier analysis of 500 to 650 of the donors. Linkage disequilibrium might explain the correlated functional status among segregating V segments, but an unknown experimental factor could not be ruled out. Roughly uniform sequencing depth across donors was assumed in presence/absence analyses, although this assumption may not hold. Most TCR sequences were observed very rarely across donors, whereas some public TCRs were present in many individuals. Some IMGT-functional V segments, including TRBV6-2 and TRBV6-3, could not be distinguished by the 87-base-pair reads and were therefore excluded. Assigning TCR associations to individual alleles was difficult when HLA alleles, especially DR and DQ, strongly co-occurred. According to a later analysis, TCR association rates differed among HLA loci, with DRB1 alleles showing the most associated TCRs and HLA-C alleles showing the fewest. The sequencing pipeline was judged likely to have produced a cluster of highly shared sequence variants as a technical artifact. The authors suggested that the approach could potentially be generalized to other disease states and immunological phenotypes. In a later genetic analysis, a missense DCLRE1C variant was associated with V-gene and J-gene trimming of TCR beta chains, and the association was replicated in an independent cohort. Three of the identified cytomegalovirus-associated TCR beta chains were confirmed in vitro to be specific for cytomegalovirus antigens. Most CMV-associated TCR beta chains appeared to be HLA-restricted in a later analysis, and the HLA associations seemed to be driven largely by CMV exposure. A total of 150 or so TCR beta chains were listed by the study as associated with cytomegalovirus. This cohort had only TCR beta chains sequenced, and the lack of alpha or paired-chain data limited which features could be detected. A later analysis reported that several top co-occurrence clusters appeared linked to parvovirus B19, influenza, CMV and Epstein-Barr virus. HLA typing was unavailable for some donors at each locus, so association tests used only the typed subset. Broadly in line with IMGT annotations, most TCR beta V segments showed up in productive rearrangements about 90% or about 30% of the time in an earlier analysis of approximately 640 of the donors. In both the original and validation cohorts, the classifier was reported to diagnose cytomegalovirus status with high specificity and sensitivity. In a later analysis, HLA-associated TCR beta chains were found to be more clonally expanded and to have lower generation probabilities than equally common non-associated chains. For the cohort, immune exposure information was limited to CMV serostatus.

This clone has a single count. Its antigen is currently not known. No clone much larger than this one lies a single base away; base qualities are absent. Sequenced material: PBMCs. The rearranged segments are TRBV30 and TRBJ1-2, and 10 junctional nucleotides match TRBD1. This clonotype was obtained from a woman in her forties or fifties in good health and CMV-seronegative. For the CDR3, the sequence is CAWGGQGNYGYTF. Read as DNA, the sequence is TGTGCCTGGGGGGGACAGGGGAACTATGGCTACACCTTC.